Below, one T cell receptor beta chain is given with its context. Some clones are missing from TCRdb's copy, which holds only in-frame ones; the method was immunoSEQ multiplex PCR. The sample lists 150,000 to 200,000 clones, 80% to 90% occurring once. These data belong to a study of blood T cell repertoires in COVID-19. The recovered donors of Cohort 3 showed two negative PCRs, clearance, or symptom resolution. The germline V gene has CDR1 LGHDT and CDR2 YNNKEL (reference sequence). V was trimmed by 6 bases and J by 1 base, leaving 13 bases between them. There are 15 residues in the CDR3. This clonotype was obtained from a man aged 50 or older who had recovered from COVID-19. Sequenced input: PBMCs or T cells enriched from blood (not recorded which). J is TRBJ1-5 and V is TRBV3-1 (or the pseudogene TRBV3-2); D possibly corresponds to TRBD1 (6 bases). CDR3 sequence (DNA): TGTGCCAGCAGGGCAACAGGGTCGAGCAATCAGCCCCAGCATTTT. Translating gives CASRATGSSNQPQHF.